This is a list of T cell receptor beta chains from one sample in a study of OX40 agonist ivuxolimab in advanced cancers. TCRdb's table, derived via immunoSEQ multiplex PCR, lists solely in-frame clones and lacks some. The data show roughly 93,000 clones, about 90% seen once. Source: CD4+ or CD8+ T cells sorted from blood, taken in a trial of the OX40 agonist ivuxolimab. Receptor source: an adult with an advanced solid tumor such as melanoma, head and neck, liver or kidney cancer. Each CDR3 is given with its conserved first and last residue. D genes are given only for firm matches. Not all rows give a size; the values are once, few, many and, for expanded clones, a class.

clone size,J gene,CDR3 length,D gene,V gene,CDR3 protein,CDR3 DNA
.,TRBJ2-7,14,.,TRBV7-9,CASSSGLPSIEQYF,TGTGCCAGCAGCTCGGGACTCCCCAGCATCGAGCAGTACTTC
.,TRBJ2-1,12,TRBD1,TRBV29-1,CSAGQVINEQFF,TGCAGCGCCGGACAGGTCATCAATGAGCAGTTCTTC
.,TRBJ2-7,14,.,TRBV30,CAWSVRTAPYEQYF,TGTGCCTGGAGTGTCCGGACCGCCCCCTACGAGCAGTACTTC
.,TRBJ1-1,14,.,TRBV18,CASSPRETNTEAFF,TGTGCCAGCTCACCCAGGGAGACGAACACTGAAGCTTTCTTT
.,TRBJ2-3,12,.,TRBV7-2,CATRQSTDTQYF,TGTGCCACACGACAGAGCACAGATACGCAGTATTTT
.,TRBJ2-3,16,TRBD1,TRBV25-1,CASSPRGQGNTDTQYF,TGTGCCAGCAGTCCTAGGGGACAGGGGAACACAGATACGCAGTATTTT
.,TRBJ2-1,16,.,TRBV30,CAWSVRVTTLGNEQFF,TGTGCCTGGAGTGTACGTGTCACTACGTTGGGAAATGAGCAGTTCTTC
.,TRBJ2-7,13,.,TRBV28,CASSSGQGGEQYF,TGTGCCAGCAGCTCTGGACAGGGAGGGGAGCAGTACTTC
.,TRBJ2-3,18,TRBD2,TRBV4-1,CASSQAPGLAGQADTQYF,TGCGCCAGCAGCCAAGCCCCGGGACTAGCGGGGCAGGCAGATACGCAGTATTTT
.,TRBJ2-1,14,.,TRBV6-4,CASRMDSSYNEQFF,TGTGCCAGCAGGATGGACAGCTCCTACAATGAGCAGTTCTTC
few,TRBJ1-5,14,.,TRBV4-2,CASSQGQFNQPQHF,TGTGCCAGCAGCCAAGGACAGTTCAATCAGCCCCAGCATTTT
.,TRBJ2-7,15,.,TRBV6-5,CASSPSVSAFDEQYF,TGTGCCAGCAGCCCTAGTGTCAGTGCGTTCGACGAGCAGTACTTC
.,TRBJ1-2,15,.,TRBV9,CASSVEPRVRYGYTF,TGTGCCAGCAGCGTAGAACCCAGGGTGCGGTATGGCTACACCTTC
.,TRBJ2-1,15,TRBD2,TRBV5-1,CASSFGTSVTNEQFF,TGCGCCAGCAGCTTTGGGACTAGCGTAACTAATGAGCAGTTCTTC
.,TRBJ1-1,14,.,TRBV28,CASSLAGGDTEAFF,TGTGCCAGCAGTTTAGCGGGGGGGGACACTGAAGCTTTCTTT
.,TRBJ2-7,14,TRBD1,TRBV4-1,CASSQPDRDHEQYF,TGCGCCAGCAGCCAACCGGACAGGGACCACGAGCAGTACTTC
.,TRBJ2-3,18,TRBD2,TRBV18,CASSVLDLSSGYTDTQYF,TGTGCCAGCTCAGTTCTTGACCTCTCTAGCGGGTATACAGATACGCAGTATTTT
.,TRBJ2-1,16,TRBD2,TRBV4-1,CASSSRTSGTYNEQFF,TGCGCCAGCAGCTCCCGGACTAGCGGGACCTACAATGAGCAGTTCTTC
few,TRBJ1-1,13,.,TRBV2,CASRERGYTEAFF,TGTGCCAGCAGGGAGCGGGGATACACTGAAGCTTTCTTT
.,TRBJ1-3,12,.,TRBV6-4,CASRMKGDTIYF,TGTGCCAGCAGGATGAAGGGGGACACCATATATTTT
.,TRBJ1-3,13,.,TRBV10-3,CAISESPGNTIYF,TGTGCCATCAGTGAGTCGCCTGGAAACACCATATATTTT
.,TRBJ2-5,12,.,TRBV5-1,CASSYDRDPADF,TGCGCCAGCAGCTACGACCGGGACCCCGCGGACTTC
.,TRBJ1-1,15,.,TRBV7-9,CASSWVQGGGTEAFF,TGTGCCAGCAGCTGGGTACAGGGAGGGGGCACTGAAGCTTTCTTT
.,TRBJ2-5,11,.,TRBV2,CASSEIETQYF,TGTGCCAGCAGTGAAATTGAGACCCAGTACTTC
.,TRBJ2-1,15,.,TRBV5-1,CASSSDSAGGDEQFF,TGCGCCAGCAGCTCCGACTCAGCCGGTGGGGATGAGCAGTTCTTC
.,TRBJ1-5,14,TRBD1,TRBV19,CASKGQGGRQPQHF,TGTGCCAGCAAAGGACAGGGTGGGAGACAGCCCCAGCATTTT
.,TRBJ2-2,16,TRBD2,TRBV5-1,CASSSRTSGNTGELFF,TGCGCCAGCAGCTCTCGGACTAGCGGGAACACCGGGGAGCTGTTTTTT
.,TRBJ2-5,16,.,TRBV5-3,CARSLGPGLRQETQYF,TGTGCCAGAAGCTTGGGGCCGGGACTTCGCCAAGAGACCCAGTACTTC
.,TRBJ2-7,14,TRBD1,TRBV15,CATSRDRGPYEQYF,TGTGCCACCAGCCGAGACAGGGGCCCCTACGAGCAGTACTTC
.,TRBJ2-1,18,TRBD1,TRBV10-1,CASRTGRGTGEPLNEQFF,TGCGCCAGCAGGACGGGGCGAGGGACAGGGGAACCACTCAATGAGCAGTTCTTC
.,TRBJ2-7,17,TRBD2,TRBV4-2,CASSQEPPSGRASEQYF,TGTGCCAGCAGCCAAGAACCCCCCAGCGGGAGGGCTTCCGAGCAGTACTTC
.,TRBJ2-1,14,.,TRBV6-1,CASSAGGLSNEQFF,TGTGCCAGCAGTGCTGGTGGGCTATCGAATGAGCAGTTCTTC
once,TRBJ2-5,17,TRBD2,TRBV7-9,CASSLVELAANQETQYF,TGTGCCAGCAGCTTAGTGGAACTAGCGGCAAACCAAGAGACCCAGTACTTC
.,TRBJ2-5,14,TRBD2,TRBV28,CASRPGLAQETQYF,TGTGCCAGCAGACCGGGACTAGCGCAGGAGACCCAGTACTTC
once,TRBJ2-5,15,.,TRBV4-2,CASSQDRTDQETQYF,TGTGCCAGCAGCCAAGATAGAACAGACCAAGAGACCCAGTACTTC
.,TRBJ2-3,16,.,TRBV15,CATSGRTALSTDTQYF,TGTGCCACCAGCGGACGGACAGCCCTCAGCACAGATACGCAGTATTTT
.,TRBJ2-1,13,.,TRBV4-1,CASSKGIYNEQFF,TGCGCCAGCAGTAAGGGAATCTACAATGAGCAGTTCTTC
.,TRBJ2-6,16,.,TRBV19,CASSIFQRTGANVLTF,TGTGCCAGTAGTATCTTCCAACGCACTGGGGCCAACGTCCTGACTTTC
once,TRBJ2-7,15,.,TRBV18,CASSPPAGGSYEQYF,TGTGCCAGCTCACCACCGGCGGGCGGCTCCTACGAGCAGTACTTC
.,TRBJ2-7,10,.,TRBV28,CASKEYEQYF,TGTGCCAGCAAGGAATACGAGCAGTACTTC
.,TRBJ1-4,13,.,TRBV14,CASSQTPSEKLFF,TGTGCCAGCAGCCAAACCCCCTCGGAAAAACTGTTTTTT
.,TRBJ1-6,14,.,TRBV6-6,CASSALGRNSPLHF,TGTGCCAGCAGTGCTTTGGGTCGGAATTCACCCCTCCACTTT
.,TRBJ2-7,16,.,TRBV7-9,CASSVPSGAGTYEQYF,TGTGCCAGCAGCGTCCCTTCCGGGGCAGGAACCTACGAGCAGTACTTC
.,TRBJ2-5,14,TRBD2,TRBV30,CAWSVGLAGETQYF,TGTGCCTGGAGCGTGGGACTAGCGGGAGAGACCCAGTACTTC
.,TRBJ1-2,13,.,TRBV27,CASSWDINYGYTF,TGTGCCAGCAGTTGGGACATTAACTATGGCTACACCTTC
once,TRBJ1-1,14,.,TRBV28,CASSEGRMGPEAFF,TGTGCCAGCAGTGAGGGCCGAATGGGGCCTGAAGCTTTCTTT
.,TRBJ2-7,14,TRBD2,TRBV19,CASSRTSGRYEQYF,TGTGCCAGTAGTAGGACTAGCGGGAGATACGAGCAGTACTTC
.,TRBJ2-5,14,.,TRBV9,CASSLAWARETQYF,TGTGCCAGCAGCCTGGCGTGGGCCCGGGAGACCCAGTACTTC
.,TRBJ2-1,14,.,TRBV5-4,CASSLRFRDGEQFF,TGTGCCAGCAGCCTGAGGTTTCGGGATGGTGAGCAGTTCTTC
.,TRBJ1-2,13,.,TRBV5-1,CASSWGTEDGYTF,TGCGCCAGCAGCTGGGGGACTGAGGATGGCTACACCTTC
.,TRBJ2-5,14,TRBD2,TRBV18,CASSRLAGEETQYF,TGTGCCAGCTCACGTCTAGCGGGAGAAGAGACCCAGTACTTC
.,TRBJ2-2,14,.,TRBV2,CASSGAGFTGELFF,TGTGCCAGCAGTGGTGCTGGATTCACCGGGGAGCTGTTTTTT
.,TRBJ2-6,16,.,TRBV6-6,CASRLRRESGANVLTF,TGTGCCAGCAGGCTACGAAGGGAATCGGGGGCCAACGTCCTGACTTTC